The 16 T cell receptor beta chains in this list originate from one sample, sequenced in a study of blood T cell repertoires in COVID-19. Measured with immunoSEQ multiplex PCR; TCRdb has only the in-frame clones, and not every one. The repertoire holds 60,000 to 80,000 clones, with 65% to 90% as singletons. Sequenced: peripheral blood. The receptors were gathered from a man in his fifties or sixties with acute or convalescent COVID-19.

This clone was recorded a few times. The chain recombines TRBV7-9 with TRBJ1-3, with unresolved D. Germline V gene data show CDR1 as SEHNR and CDR2 as FQNEAQ (reference sequence). V lost 3 bases and J 0 bases, leaving 9 bases between the germline ends. This CDR3 is 15 amino acids long. CDR3 loop: CASSFALSSGNTIYF. CDR3 coding DNA: TGTGCCAGCAGCTTTGCACTGAGCTCTGGAAACACCATATATTTT.

The chain joins TRBV3-1 (or the pseudogene TRBV3-2) to TRBJ1-2, with 8 bases aligning to TRBD1. This CDR3 has 17 amino acids. The germline CDR1 and CDR2 sequences are LGHDT and YNNKEL (reference sequence). With 0 bases clipped from V and 5 bases from J, the junction kept 11 bases outside the gene matches. The CDR3 bases are TGTGCCAGCAGCCAAGAGTTCCCGGACAGGGATGGGTATGGCTACACCTTC. It yields the protein CASSQEFPDRDGYGYTF.

A few counts support this clone. This chain links TRBV6-6 with TRBJ1-2, with unresolved D. CDR3 length: 12 residues. Germline CDR1 reads MNHNY; CDR2 reads SVGAGI (reference sequence). Trimming took off 5 bases at V and 6 bases at J, with 10 bases between the two ends. CDR3 bases: TGTGCCAGCAGTCGTCGGGAGGATGGCTACACCTTC. Its protein product is CASSRREDGYTF.

The J gene is TRBJ2-3, the V gene TRBV20-1, with D hard to call. The V end lost 4 bases, the J end lost 3 bases, and 5 bases lay between the germline ends. Germline V CDR1 and CDR2: DFQATT, SNEGSKA (reference sequence). This CDR3 has 11 amino acids. CDR3 DNA: TGCAGTGCTAAACTTACAGATACGCAGTATTTT. It translates to CSAKLTDTQYF.

The J gene is TRBJ1-1, the V gene TRBV10-1; D possibly corresponds to TRBD1 (5 bases). The germline V and J ends were trimmed by 5 bases and 0 bases, with 7 bases remaining between them. Per germline, CDR1 WNHNN and CDR2 SYGVQD (reference sequence). The CDR3 extends over 13 amino acids. This chain's CDR3 is CASSRTLNTEAFF. The DNA of the CDR3 is TGCGCCAGCAGTAGGACACTGAACACTGAAGCTTTCTTT.

The chain employs TRBV5-1 and TRBJ1-1; perhaps TRBD1 as D (6 bases). The germline CDR1 and CDR2 sequences are SGHRS and YFSETQ. This CDR3 is built from 15 residues. V was trimmed by 4 bases and J by 5 bases, leaving 18 bases between them. CDR3 in amino acids: CASSRTGPRDTEAFF. DNA of the CDR3: TGCGCCAGCAGCCGAACAGGGCCCCGAGATACTGAAGCTTTCTTT.

This chain links TRBV4-2 with TRBJ2-2; 10 nucleotides line up with TRBD2. Germline CDR1 reads LGHNA; CDR2 reads YNFKEQ. After removal of 1 base from V and 5 bases from J, the junction contained 7 bases not matched to a gene. The CDR3 is 17 amino acids. The CDR3 DNA reads as TGTGCCAGCAGCCAAGTCAGCGGGGGGGCTGAAACCGGGGAGCTGTTTTTT. Its translation: CASSQVSGGAETGELFF.

The chain carries TRBV19 and TRBJ2-2; no clear D gene. The CDR3 is made up of 13 amino acids. V was clipped by 4 bases and J by 4 bases, with 7 bases between them. CDR1 is LNHDA and CDR2 is SQIVND in the germline V gene (reference sequence). The CDR3 sequence is CASSNQFTGELFF. The CDR3 DNA is TGTGCCAGTAGTAATCAATTCACCGGGGAGCTGTTTTTT.

The chain couples TRBV6-5 to TRBJ1-5; 7 bases map to TRBD1. The CDR3 totals 13 residues. With 6 bases clipped from V and 6 bases from J, the junction kept 5 bases outside the gene matches. Per the germline V gene, CDR1 is MNHEY and CDR2 is SVGAGI. In DNA form, the CDR3 reads TGTGCCAGCAGCCGAGGGGGCGGTCAGCCCCAGCATTTT. This encodes CASSRGGGQPQHF.

The chain couples TRBV18 to TRBJ1-2; 7 bases map to TRBD1. With V trimmed by 3 bases and J by 9 bases, 10 bases remained unmatched. CDR1 and CDR2 (germline): KGHSH, LQKENI. The CDR3 is 14 residues long. CDR3 in amino acids: CASSPRARQGSYTF. The CDR3 DNA follows: TGTGCCAGCTCACCCCGAGCTCGACAGGGTAGCTACACCTTC.

This clone occurred a few times. V usage is TRBV10-2 and J usage is TRBJ1-6, with 7 bases fitting TRBD1. The CDR3 is made up of 14 amino acids. Germline trimming cut 6 bases from V and 10 bases from J; bases unmatched to any gene: 9. CDR1 and CDR2 from the germline V gene are WSHSY and SAAADI. CDR3 protein: CASRETGRGSPLHF. CDR3 nucleotide sequence: TGCGCCAGCAGGGAGACAGGGAGGGGGTCACCCCTCCACTTT.

The rearrangement joins TRBV7-7 to TRBJ2-5; D uncertain. CDR3 size: 15 residues. Germline CDR1 is SSHAT and CDR2 is FNYEAQ (reference sequence). V lost 1 base, J lost 2 bases, and 11 bases lay in between. The CDR3 spells CASSLGGLPQETQYF. The DNA for the CDR3 is TGTGCCAGCAGCTTAGGTGGCCTTCCTCAAGAGACCCAGTACTTC.

The J gene is TRBJ1-2, the V gene TRBV5-6, with 9 bases matching TRBD1. The CDR3 spans 14 residues. Per germline, CDR1 SGHDT and CDR2 YYEEEE. After removal of 5 bases from V and 8 bases from J, the junction contained 10 bases not matched to a gene. In nucleotides, the CDR3 is TGTGCCAGCAGACTGCGGACAGGGGTTAAGGGCTACACCTTC. Residues: CASRLRTGVKGYTF.

This chain uses TRBV19 with TRBJ2-7; no definite D call. The CDR3 runs to 14 residues. The V end was cut by 3 bases, the J end by 2 bases, with 11 bases between. CDR1 and CDR2 from the germline V gene are LNHDA and SQIVND (reference sequence). CDR3 residues: CASSIALSAYEQYF. The CDR3 region has the DNA TGTGCCAGTAGTATTGCTCTGTCAGCCTACGAGCAGTACTTC.

This clone was observed a few times. The CDR3 DNA is TGTGCCAGTAGTATGAGGGGCGGGGCGACGAACACCGGGGAGCTGTTTTTT. The encoded protein is CASSMRGGATNTGELFF. The J gene is TRBJ2-2, the V gene TRBV19; D may be TRBD2 (6 bases). Germline CDR1 reads LNHDA; CDR2 reads SQIVND (reference sequence). Trimming removed 3 bases at V and 0 bases at J, with 14 bases between. This CDR3 has 17 residues.

The chain employs TRBV30 and TRBJ1-1; the D is unclear. Germline lookup yields CDR1 GTSNPN and CDR2 SVGIG (reference sequence). This CDR3 is 11 amino acids long. The V gene lost 0 bases and the J gene lost 8 bases, with 7 bases spanning the gap. In nucleotides, the CDR3 is TGTGCCTGGAGTGTGCGGGCAGAAGCTTTCTTT. Amino acid sequence: CAWSVRAEAFF. The complete variable domain, with remaining parts taken from reference TRBV30 and TRBJ1-1, reads SQTIHQWPATLVQPVGSPLSLECTVEGTSNPNLYWYRQAAGRGLQLLFYSVGIGQISSEVPQNLSASRPQDRQFILSSKKLLLSDSGFYLCAWSVRAEAFFGQGTRLTVV.